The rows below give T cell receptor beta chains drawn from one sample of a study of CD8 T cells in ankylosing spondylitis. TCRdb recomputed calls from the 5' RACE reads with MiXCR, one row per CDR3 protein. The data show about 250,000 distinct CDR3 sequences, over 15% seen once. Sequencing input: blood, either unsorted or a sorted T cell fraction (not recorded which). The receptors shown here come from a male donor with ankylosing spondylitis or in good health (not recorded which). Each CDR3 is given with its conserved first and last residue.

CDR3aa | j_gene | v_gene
CATSELDSGYTEAFF | TRBJ1-1 | TRBV24-1
CASSERVRDYHPDTQYF | TRBJ2-3 | TRBV10-2
CASSLGFQGAYNEQFF | TRBJ2-1 | TRBV5-1
CASSQLPPGAAADTQYF | TRBJ2-3 | TRBV4-2
CSASHGLATSYEQYF | TRBJ2-7 | TRBV20-1
CASRSLGDTEAFF | TRBJ1-1 | TRBV6-2/TRBV6-3
CATSPGSYNEQFF | TRBJ2-1 | TRBV15
CASSVGTSGNTDTQYF | TRBJ2-3 | TRBV5-1
CASSTSGPSGELFF | TRBJ2-2 | TRBV6-2/TRBV6-3
CASSLTGASGELFF | TRBJ2-2 | TRBV7-3
CASSDGYNEQFF | TRBJ2-1 | TRBV6-4
CASSPHAAAEAFF | TRBJ1-1 | TRBV4-1
CSVGNPAVPTGELFF | TRBJ2-2 | TRBV29-1
CASSKPDSSYEQYF | TRBJ2-7 | TRBV6-1
CASSPSPSLPGNTIYF | TRBJ1-3 | TRBV3-1
CSVDPGGSGTGELFF | TRBJ2-2 | TRBV29-1
CSARGTYNEQFF | TRBJ2-1 | TRBV20-1
CASSPPAGGPGEQFF | TRBJ2-1 | TRBV9
CASSQRTSSADTQYF | TRBJ2-3 | TRBV4-3
CASMSPTPASYNEQFF | TRBJ2-1 | TRBV25-1
CSVEDQGERYEQYF | TRBJ2-7 | TRBV29-1
CASSFPGRGRSPTQYF | TRBJ2-3 | TRBV28
CASSQAPPLAGVRGGETQYF | TRBJ2-5 | TRBV28
CASSLISGETQYF | TRBJ2-5 | TRBV11-2
CASSSPGVGNQPQHF | TRBJ1-5 | TRBV7-2
CASSPSRISENTEAFF | TRBJ1-1 | TRBV9
CASSQRTGGTYEQYF | TRBJ2-7 | TRBV4-3
CASSPRTESPYEQYF | TRBJ2-7 | TRBV7-2
CASSQAPGQSYEQYF | TRBJ2-7 | TRBV4-2
CASSLGPLVDF | TRBJ2-7 | TRBV5-6
CASSPGTGKYEQYF | TRBJ2-7 | TRBV4-3
CASSFRDRAGTGELFF | TRBJ2-2 | TRBV5-6
CASTDNYNEQFF | TRBJ2-1 | TRBV27
CSVERAGTYEQYF | TRBJ2-7 | TRBV29-1
CASSLRLADKQFF | TRBJ2-1 | TRBV13
CSVIAGVEDTQYF | TRBJ2-3 | TRBV20-1
CASSLLADSLQETQYF | TRBJ2-5 | TRBV14
CASSDGTGLNYGYTF | TRBJ1-2 | TRBV10-2
CASSLWTGSYEQYF | TRBJ2-7 | TRBV5-1
CASSHPTSMGNEQFF | TRBJ2-1 | TRBV4-1